Presented here are 15 T cell receptor beta chains from one specimen sequenced in a study of shared clonotypes between healthy human individuals. The assay was immunoSEQ multiplex PCR, and TCRdb's table has in-frame clones only and misses some. The sample carries about 2 million clones, 95% recorded once. The sequencing input was naive CD4+ T cells sorted from blood. Stated subset: CD45RA+ positively selected. Receptor source: a man younger than 35 in good health.

The J gene is TRBJ2-7, the V gene TRBV7-2, with D possibly matching TRBD1 (6 bases). V dropped 4 bases and J dropped 2 bases, with 12 bases sitting between them. Germline assignment: CDR1 SGHTA and CDR2 FQGNSA. This CDR3 has 14 amino acids. The CDR3 region is CASSSDSKPYEQYF. The CDR3 nucleotides read TGTGCCAGCAGCTCGGACAGTAAACCCTACGAGCAGTACTTC.

This sequence joins TRBV7-2 and TRBJ1-5; TRBD1 aligns across 8 bases. Germline CDR1 reads SGHTA; CDR2 reads FQGNSA. J gave up 6 bases and V 6 bases, and 13 bases lay outside the gene matches. This CDR3 spans 16 amino acids. The CDR3 region is CASSKEGARGRQPQHF. DNA of the CDR3: TGTGCCAGCAGTAAAGAAGGGGCCAGGGGGCGTCAGCCCCAGCATTTT. The whole variable domain, remainder taken from reference TRBV7-2 and TRBJ1-5, is GAGVSQSPSNKVTEKGKDVELRCDPISGHTALYWYRQSLGQGLEFLIYFQGNSAPDKSGLPSDRFSAERTGGSVSTLTIQRTQQEDSAVYLCASSKEGARGRQPQHFGDGTRLSIL.

The chain is built from TRBV4-1 and TRBJ1-1; the D gene is possibly TRBD1 (5 bases). The CDR3 runs to 16 residues. Trimming stripped 4 bases from V and 0 bases from J, with 15 bases between. Germline V gene data show CDR1 as MGHRA and CDR2 as YSYEKL. CDR3 sequence reads: CASSPGGGGVNTEAFF. The CDR3 DNA follows: TGCGCCAGCAGCCCAGGTGGAGGAGGGGTGAACACTGAAGCTTTCTTT.

The chain links TRBV6-5 to TRBJ2-1; 13 positions match TRBD2. The CDR3 runs to 15 residues. Trimming cost V 4 bases and J 6 bases; bases outside gene matches: 3. Germline CDR1 and CDR2: MNHEY and SVGAGI. Here the CDR3 DNA reads TGTGCCAGCAGTTCAACTAGCGGGAGGGTCAATGAGCAGTTCTTC. Its protein product is CASSSTSGRVNEQFF.

The chain recombines TRBV5-1 with TRBJ2-7; TRBD1 might be the D (5 bases). From germline, CDR1 is SGHRS and CDR2 YFSETQ. The CDR3 has 18 residues. V lost 0 bases to trimming and J lost 4 bases, with 23 bases between them. CDR3 residues: CASSLVQVSGYGAYEQYF. CDR3 in DNA: TGCGCCAGCAGCTTGGTACAGGTCTCAGGTTATGGGGCTTACGAGCAGTACTTC.

This chain joins TRBV29-1 and TRBJ2-7; D is uncertain. Trimming took 5 bases from V and 6 from J, leaving 17 bases between them. The CDR3 totals 13 residues. In germline, CDR1 is SQVTM, CDR2 ANQGSEA. The DNA of the CDR3 is TGCAGCGTTAGGCCCACGGATAATCGCGAGCAGTACTTC. Translation gives CSVRPTDNREQYF.

V gene TRBV29-1 combines with J gene TRBJ1-1; the D is unclear. Germline V lookup: CDR1 SQVTM, CDR2 ANQGSEA. The V end lost 4 bases, the J end lost 1 base, and 7 bases lay between the germline ends. This CDR3 has 12 amino acids. The CDR3 coding sequence is TGCAGCGTTGTAATGGGGAACACTGAAGCTTTCTTT. It is translated as CSVVMGNTEAFF.

V usage is TRBV15 and J usage is TRBJ2-2, with D hard to call. V was pared by 0 bases and J by 4 bases, with 12 bases between. CDR1 is LNHNV, CDR2 YYDKDF, per germline (reference sequence). The length of the CDR3 is 16 residues. In DNA form, the CDR3 reads TGTGCCACCAGCAGAGATTGGTGGAAGACCACCGGGGAGCTGTTTTTT. Residues: CATSRDWWKTTGELFF.

This clone occurred once. The genes are TRBV18 and TRBJ1-3; D perhaps matches TRBD1 (5 bases). Germline CDR1 and CDR2: KGHSH and LQKENI. The V gene lost 4 bases and the J gene lost 0 bases, with 10 bases spanning the gap. The CDR3 runs 15 residues. CDR3 sequence: CASSLRGDSGNTIYF. CDR3 bases: TGTGCCAGCTCACTACGGGGGGACTCTGGAAACACCATATATTTT.

The chain couples TRBV11-2 to TRBJ1-2, with D tentatively TRBD1 (6 bases). The germline V gene encodes CDR1 SGHAT and CDR2 FQNNGV. Trimming left V 5 bases short and J 5 bases short, with 12 bases between. CDR3 length: 13 amino acids. The CDR3 loop is CASSQTGPYGYTF. Here the CDR3 DNA reads TGTGCCAGCAGCCAGACAGGACCGTATGGCTACACCTTC.

The rearrangement links TRBV6-1 to TRBJ1-1; 11 nucleotides agree with TRBD1. Germline V CDR1 and CDR2: MNHNS, SASEGT. This CDR3 region has 16 residues. Trimming at V came to 3 bases and at J to 4 bases, leaving 7 bases not matched to a gene. The CDR3 loop is CASSDGTGGRGTEAFF. The CDR3 bases are TGTGCCAGCAGTGATGGGACAGGGGGAAGAGGCACTGAAGCTTTCTTT.

The chain uses TRBV27 and TRBJ2-5, with a weak D call TRBD2 (5 bases). Trimming cost V 5 bases and J 6 bases, with 10 bases left between them. The CDR3 length is 12 residues. The germline V gene has CDR1 MNHEY and CDR2 SMNVEV (reference sequence). The CDR3 sequence: CASSNREQTQYF. DNA for the CDR3: TGTGCCAGCAGTAACCGGGAACAGACCCAGTACTTC.

The chain uses TRBV28 and TRBJ1-1; D unclear. This CDR3 has 11 residues. Trimming pared 8 bases from V and 7 bases from J, leaving 11 bases between. Germline CDR1 is MDHEN and CDR2 is SYDVKM. The CDR3 spells CASLLNGEAFF. CDR3 nucleotides: TGTGCCAGCTTGCTGAACGGTGAAGCTTTCTTT.

This sequence joins TRBV11-3 and TRBJ2-1, with 7 positions matching TRBD2. This CDR3 has 13 amino acids. Germline lookup yields CDR1 SGHNT and CDR2 YENEEA. V gave up 4 bases and J gave up 6 bases; unmatched junction bases: 3. The DNA of the CDR3 is TGTGCCAGCAGCTACAGACTAGCCAATGAGCAGTTCTTC. This sequence encodes CASSYRLANEQFF.

The chain joins TRBV19 to TRBJ1-4; possible D gene TRBD1, 6 bases. Germline V gene lookup returns CDR1 LNHDA and CDR2 SQIVND (reference sequence). CDR3 length: 15 residues. V was cut by 4 bases and J by 5 bases, with 14 bases left in between. The CDR3 nucleotides are TGTGCCAGTAGTACCCGGACAGTCACAAATGAAAAACTGTTTTTT. It translates to CASSTRTVTNEKLFF. Variable domain in full (rest from reference TRBV19 and TRBJ1-4): DGGITQSPKYLFRKEGQNVTLSCEQNLNHDAMYWYRQDPGQGLRLIYYSQIVNDFQKGDIAEGYSVSREKKESFPLTVTSAQKNPTAFYLCASSTRTVTNEKLFFGSGTQLSVL.